These 8 T cell receptor beta chains originate from one sample sequenced in a study of T cells after yellow fever vaccination. TCRdb called the 5' RACE reads again in MiXCR, with one record for every CDR3 protein. Of about 340,000 distinct CDR3 sequences listed, approximately 12% are singletons. The sample was CD4+ T cells sorted from PBMCs, taken 15 days after the yellow fever booster vaccination. These receptors were taken from a young man who received the YFV17D yellow fever vaccine.

V is TRBV12-3 or TRBV12-4 and J is TRBJ2-5; TRBD1 matches 9 bases. J lost 5 bases, V lost 5 bases, and 6 bases had no gene match. This CDR3 comprises 14 residues. The CDR3 DNA reads as TGTGCCAGCAGTACCCGGGACAGGGCTGAGACCCAGTACTTC. As protein: CASSTRDRAETQYF.

The V and J genes are TRBV20-1 and TRBJ1-5; D is undetermined. CDR1 and CDR2 (germline): DFQATT, SNEGSKA (reference sequence). Between the trimmed V and J ends, which lost 7 bases and 1 base, there was a span of 11 bases. CDR3 length: 13 residues. The CDR3 loop reads CSVGRLSNQPQHF. The CDR3 DNA sequence: TGCAGTGTTGGGAGGTTGAGCAATCAGCCCCAGCATTTT.

This clonotype was counted between two and nine times. The V call is TRBV5-1, the J call TRBJ2-5, with D hard to call. Between the trimmed V and J ends, which lost 2 bases and 1 base, there was a span of 6 bases. The CDR3 extends over 13 amino acids. Germline values: CDR1 SGHRS, CDR2 YFSETQ. The CDR3 DNA is TGCGCCAGCAGCTTCTGGAGCCAAGAGACCCAGTACTTC. Protein product: CASSFWSQETQYF.

The chain has TRBV7-2 and TRBJ2-5; the D is unclear. Germline V gives CDR1 SGHTA, CDR2 FQGNSA. The CDR3 is made up of 13 amino acids. The V and J ends lost 5 bases and 5 bases respectively, with 12 bases between them. CDR3 in amino acids: CASSRKPEETQYF. Here the CDR3 DNA reads TGTGCCAGCAGCCGGAAACCAGAGGAGACCCAGTACTTC.

The chain carries TRBV20-1 and TRBJ2-4; D call uncertain. CDR3 length: 12 residues. Trimming removed 0 bases from V and 11 bases from J, with 11 bases in between. Germline V CDR1 and CDR2: DFQATT, SNEGSKA (reference sequence). CDR3 residues: CSARDRVYVQYF. Written as DNA, the CDR3 is TGCAGTGCTAGAGATAGAGTTTACGTTCAGTACTTC.

The V and J genes are TRBV6-1 and TRBJ2-7, with 8 bases matching TRBD1. V shed 3 bases and J 3 bases; nucleotides not matched to a gene: 10. Germline V CDR1 and CDR2: MNHNS, SASEGT. The CDR3 has 16 residues. CDR3 residues: CASSEQLPGGGYEQYF. CDR3 bases: TGTGCCAGCAGTGAGCAATTACCAGGGGGCGGCTACGAGCAGTACTTC.

This clonotype was seen ten or more times. The rearrangement joins TRBV9 to TRBJ2-2; D is perhaps TRBD1 or TRBD2 (5 bases each). This CDR3 is 16 amino acids long. V was clipped by 0 bases and J by 1 base, with 10 bases between them. Germline V gene lookup returns CDR1 SGDLS and CDR2 YYNGEE. The CDR3 protein is CASSVGPGLNTGELFF. CDR3 coding DNA: TGTGCCAGCAGCGTAGGCCCGGGGCTGAACACCGGGGAGCTGTTTTTT.

This clonotype was seen repeatedly, ten times or more. J is TRBJ2-3 and V is TRBV7-6, with D possibly matching TRBD1 (5 bases). The ends were cut back, 0 bases at V and 4 bases at J, with 11 bases in the middle. Looked up from germline, CDR1 is SGHVS and CDR2 is FNYEAQ. The CDR3 totals 15 residues. In nucleotides, the CDR3 is TGTGCCAGCAGCTTAGCAATGGCAGGGCCAGATACGCAGTATTTT. Protein sequence: CASSLAMAGPDTQYF. Looking up the rest from reference TRBV7-6 and TRBJ2-3 gives the full variable domain: GAGVSQSPRYKVTKRGQDVALRCDPISGHVSLYWYRQALGQGPEFLTYFNYEAQQDKSGLPNDRFSAERPEGSISTLTIQRTEQRDSAMYRCASSLAMAGPDTQYFGPGTRLTVL.